The 14 T cell receptor beta chains presented below share a single source sample, sequenced in a study of cytomegalovirus exposure and HLA in healthy donors. The study ran its PCR with 60 Vbeta and 13 Jbeta primers. Some clones are missing from TCRdb's copy, which holds only in-frame ones; the method was immunoSEQ multiplex PCR. This table has around 130,000 clones, 80% appearing once. The sequenced sample consisted of PBMCs. The receptors here all came from a man aged 30-40 years in good health and CMV-seronegative.

This rearrangement joins TRBV5-1 to TRBJ2-1; D is unresolved. CDR3 size: 13 residues. Trimming left V 0 bases short and J 5 bases short, with 6 bases between. Germline lookup yields CDR1 SGHRS and CDR2 YFSETQ. In nucleotides, the CDR3 is TGCGCCAGCAGCTTGGTTGTAAACAATGAGCAGTTCTTC. Translated: CASSLVVNNEQFF.

For the CDR3, the DNA is TGTGCCAGCAGCCCAACAGGGTTCTCCTACGAGCAGTACTTC. Its translation is CASSPTGFSYEQYF. The rearrangement links TRBV7-9 to TRBJ2-7, with D possibly being TRBD1 (6 bases). Trimming cost V 5 bases and J 0 bases, with 11 bases left between them. Looked up from germline, CDR1 is SEHNR and CDR2 is FQNEAQ (reference sequence). The CDR3 contains 14 residues.

The chain recombines TRBV10-3 with TRBJ1-5, with TRBD1 matching 8 bases. CDR3 length equals 14 residues. Germline lookup yields CDR1 ENHRY and CDR2 SYGVKD. J lost 5 bases, V lost 2 bases, and 2 bases had no gene match. The CDR3 nucleotides are TGTGCCATCAGTGAGAGGGACAGGCATCAGCCCCAGCATTTT. Translation gives CAISERDRHQPQHF.

This sequence joins TRBV15 and TRBJ2-5; 8 bases are a match to TRBD2. The DNA end lines up better with TRBJ2-7; the J call may be wrong. The CDR3 sequence is 18 residues long. CDR1 is LNHNV and CDR2 is YYDKDF in the germline V gene (reference sequence). CDR3 in DNA: TGTGCCACCAGCAGAGACCTATCCCCGGGAGGGACGATGTACGAGCAGTACTTC. It codes for CATSRDLSPGGTMYEQYF.

CDR3 nucleotide sequence: TGTGCCAGCAGAAGGCCGCAGGATCAGCCCCAGCATTTT. It is translated as CASRRPQDQPQHF. The chain uses TRBV6-6 and TRBJ1-5; D call uncertain. The germline V gene has CDR1 MNHNY and CDR2 SVGAGI (reference sequence). CDR3 length: 13 residues. The V end was cut by 6 bases, the J end by 5 bases, with 11 bases between.

This sequence joins TRBV10-3 and TRBJ2-6; perhaps TRBD2 as D (6 bases). CDR1 ENHRY and CDR2 SYGVKD come from the germline V gene. Trimming took 2 bases from V and 2 from J, leaving 7 bases between them. The CDR3 is 15 amino acids. The CDR3 is CAISEAGTGANVLTF. CDR3 nucleotide sequence: TGTGCCATCAGTGAGGCGGGGACTGGGGCCAACGTCCTGACTTTC.

This chain joins TRBV2 and TRBJ1-2, with 9 bases fitting TRBD1. Losses at the gene ends were 3 bases for V and 13 bases for J; bases not matched to a gene: 9. CDR1 is SNHLY and CDR2 is FYNNEI in the germline V gene. This CDR3 has 13 amino acids. CDR3 coding DNA: TGTGCCAGCAGTGAGTCCCGGGACAGGGTTTGCACCTTC. Its protein is CASSESRDRVCTF.

The table lists this clone with a few counts. The CDR3 loop is CASSPTGGRGYTF. The DNA of the CDR3 is TGTGCCAGCAGCCCAACAGGGGGCCGGGGCTACACCTTC. This sequence joins TRBV7-2 and TRBJ1-2; TRBD1 aligns across 9 bases. The CDR3 contains 13 residues. Trimming cost V 5 bases and J 8 bases; bases outside gene matches: 6. The V gene's germline CDR1 is SGHTA and CDR2 FQGNSA.

V gene TRBV19 combines with J gene TRBJ1-1, with a possible D match to TRBD1 (5 bases). Germline CDR1 and CDR2: LNHDA and SQIVND (reference sequence). V lost 3 bases to trimming and J lost 1 base, with 12 bases between them. The CDR3 covers 15 residues. The CDR3 loop reads CASSIYWGRNTEAFF. As DNA, the CDR3 is TGTGCCAGTAGTATCTACTGGGGCCGGAACACTGAAGCTTTCTTT.

This clone showed up just once. The chain joins TRBV2 to TRBJ1-4, with D possibly matching TRBD1 (5 bases). The germline V gene encodes CDR1 SNHLY and CDR2 FYNNEI. CDR3 length: 14 amino acids. Trimming left V 8 bases short and J 3 bases short, with 13 bases between. CDR3 DNA: TGTGCCAGCGTTGTTCAGGGCTCTAATGAAAAACTGTTTTTT. Translation: CASVVQGSNEKLFF.

The rearrangement links TRBV27 to TRBJ2-5; no clear D gene. Germline V gene lookup returns CDR1 MNHEY and CDR2 SMNVEV (reference sequence). The CDR3 is made up of 10 amino acids. The V end lost 6 bases, the J end lost 3 bases, and 2 bases lay between the germline ends. This CDR3 reads CASSEETQYF. CDR3 in DNA: TGTGCCAGCAGCGAAGAGACCCAGTACTTC.

V is TRBV2 and J is TRBJ1-5, with D perhaps TRBD1 (6 bases). Germline V lookup: CDR1 SNHLY, CDR2 FYNNEI. The length of the CDR3 is 16 residues. V lost 4 bases to trimming and J lost 0 bases, with 13 bases between them. In DNA, the CDR3 is TGTGCCAGCAGTGCGGACAGCCGCTATAGCAATCAGCCCCAGCATTTT. Residues: CASSADSRYSNQPQHF. Variable domain in full (rest from reference TRBV2 and TRBJ1-5): EPEVTQTPSHQVTQMGQEVILRCVPISNHLYFYWYRQILGQKVEFLVSFYNNEISEKSEIFDDQFSVERPDGSNFTLKIRSTKLEDSAMYFCASSADSRYSNQPQHFGDGTRLSIL.

The chain links TRBV4-1 to TRBJ2-3, with D possibly TRBD2 on 5 matching bases. V was shortened by 2 bases and J by 2 bases, with 11 bases between the two germline ends. Per germline, CDR1 MGHRA and CDR2 YSYEKL. The CDR3 extends over 15 amino acids. This CDR3 is CASSQWTRHTDTQYF. In DNA form, the CDR3 reads TGCGCCAGCAGCCAATGGACTCGCCACACAGATACGCAGTATTTT.

A single count supports this clone. V is TRBV19 and J is TRBJ2-7; D possibly corresponds to TRBD1 (5 bases). The ends were cut back, 1 base at V and 0 bases at J, with 7 bases in the middle. The CDR3 is made up of 14 amino acids. CDR1 is LNHDA, CDR2 SQIVND, per germline (reference sequence). The CDR3 DNA follows: TGTGCCAGTAGTATAGGGGGCCCCTCCTACGAGCAGTACTTC. This sequence encodes CASSIGGPSYEQYF.